The clone carrying this T cell receptor (beta chain) appeared many times. Its antigen is as yet unknown. The data derive from a study of T cells in Graves' hyperthyroidism and ophthalmopathy. Across the whole study: At initial diagnosis, before any treatment had begun, peripheral blood was obtained.

Not enrolled were patients with uncontrolled infection, other autoimmune disease, pregnancy or lactation. About 9.4 ml fresh peripheral blood yielded the PBMCs. RNA transcripts gave rise to amplified TCR beta CDR3 regions. When the TCR CDR3 underwent first-round RT-PCR, the HTBI primer set was used. Via MiXCR, TCRdb re-called the multiplex PCR reads, giving one row per CDR3 protein. Of a few hundred thousand distinct CDR3 sequences listed, around 13% were seen once; the top ten hold 5.3%. Study-wide points: Ophthalmopathy, which appeared later, was predicted by the model a median about 6 months before onset.

Germline CDR1 is MNHEY and CDR2 is SVGAGI. Trimming shortened V by 0 bases and J by 0 bases, and 5 bases separated the two germline ends. CDR3 size: 14 residues. The chain joins TRBV6-5 to TRBJ1-1; D is undetermined. Source material: blood. The TCR comes from a woman between 18 and 29 years old with Graves' hyperthyroidism. CDR3 region: CASSYSIVNTEAFF. The CDR3 region has the DNA TGTGCCAGCAGTTACTCGATAGTGAACACTGAAGCTTTCTTT.